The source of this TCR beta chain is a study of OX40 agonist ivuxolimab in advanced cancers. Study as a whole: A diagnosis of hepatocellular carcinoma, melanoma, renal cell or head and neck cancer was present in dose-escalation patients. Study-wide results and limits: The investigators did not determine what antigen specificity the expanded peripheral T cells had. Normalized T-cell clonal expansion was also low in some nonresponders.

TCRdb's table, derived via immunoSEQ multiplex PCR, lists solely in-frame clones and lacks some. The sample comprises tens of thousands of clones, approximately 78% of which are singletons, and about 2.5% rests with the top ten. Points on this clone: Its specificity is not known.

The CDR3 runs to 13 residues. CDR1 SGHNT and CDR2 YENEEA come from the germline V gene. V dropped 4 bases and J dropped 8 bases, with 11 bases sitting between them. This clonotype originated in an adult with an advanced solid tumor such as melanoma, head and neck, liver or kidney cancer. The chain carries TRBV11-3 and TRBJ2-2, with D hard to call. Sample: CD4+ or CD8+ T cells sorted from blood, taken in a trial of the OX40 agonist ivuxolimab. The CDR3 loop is CASSSPPSGELFF. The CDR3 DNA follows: TGTGCCAGCAGCTCCCCCCCCAGTGGGGAGCTGTTTTTT.